The 19 T cell receptor beta chains below come from one sample, sequenced in a study of blood T cell repertoires in COVID-19. Sequenced by immunoSEQ multiplex PCR; TCRdb stores in-frame clones only, minus some. The table includes about 61,000 clones, about nine tenths detected once. Source material: peripheral blood. Source of these receptors: a human donor in a cohort sampled during active COVID-19.

This clone was seen just once. Written as DNA, the CDR3 is TGTGCCAGCAGTTTTACAGGGGCCAATGAGCAGTTCTTC. Translation: CASSFTGANEQFF. The chain recombines TRBV27 with TRBJ2-1; 7 nucleotides match TRBD1. This CDR3 has 13 residues. The germline V gene encodes CDR1 MNHEY and CDR2 SMNVEV (reference sequence). The V segment lost 3 bases and the J segment 6 bases; nucleotides outside the gene matches: 2.

This clone occurred once. The chain carries TRBV4-3 and TRBJ2-7, with 8 bases that match TRBD1. This CDR3 spans 15 amino acids. CDR1 is LGHNA and CDR2 is YSLEER in the germline V gene. With 4 bases clipped from V and 2 bases from J, the junction kept 7 bases outside the gene matches. CDR3 sequence: CASSLGQGKPYEQYF. As DNA, the CDR3 is TGCGCCAGCAGCCTCGGACAGGGTAAACCCTACGAGCAGTACTTC.

This clone was counted once. The DNA of the CDR3 is TGCGCCAGCAGCCAAGAGGGACTAGCGGGGACTGCCTACAATGAGCAGTTCTTC. This gives the protein CASSQEGLAGTAYNEQFF. This sequence joins TRBV4-1 and TRBJ2-1; 13 bases agree with TRBD2. The ends lost 0 bases at V and 2 bases at J; junction bases unmatched: 4. CDR1 is MGHRA and CDR2 is YSYEKL in the germline V gene. This CDR3 comprises 18 residues.

V and J are TRBV21-1 and TRBJ2-5; the D call of TRBD1 is as the table states it, not checked on the DNA. TRBV21-1 is an annotated pseudogene. CDR3 length equals 17 residues. The CDR3 DNA reads TGTGCCAGCAGCAAAGAGGGTGGGGGACAGCTCCAAGAGACCCAGTACTTC. Amino acid sequence: CASSKEGGGQLQETQYF.

The chain links TRBV7-2 to TRBJ1-1; TRBD1 is a possible D gene (5 bases). V lost 2 bases and J lost 1, with 11 bases in between. Germline CDR1 and CDR2: SGHTA and FQGNSA. This CDR3 has 15 residues. This CDR3 is CASSLRGHRNTEAFF. The CDR3, as DNA: TGTGCCAGCAGCTTAAGAGGACACAGGAACACTGAAGCTTTCTTT.

The chain is built from TRBV27 and TRBJ2-7; 10 positions agree with TRBD1. CDR1 is MNHEY and CDR2 is SMNVEV in the germline V gene (reference sequence). The CDR3 is 14 residues long. The ends lost 8 bases at V and 2 bases at J; junction bases unmatched: 6. Here the CDR3 DNA reads TGTGCCAGCCGAGGACAGGGGGTACCCTACGAGCAGTACTTC. Translated, it gives CASRGQGVPYEQYF.

The CDR3: CAWRSGFGELFF. As DNA, the CDR3 is TGTGCCTGGAGGTCAGGGTTCGGGGAGCTGTTTTTT. The chain has TRBV30 and TRBJ2-2, with D tentatively TRBD1 (5 bases). The V gene's germline CDR1 is GTSNPN and CDR2 SVGIG (reference sequence). V shed 3 bases and J shed 7 bases, with 9 bases lying between them. The CDR3 runs to 12 residues.

The J gene is TRBJ2-2, the V gene TRBV6-6; 11 bases are shared with TRBD1. Germline values: CDR1 MNHNY, CDR2 SVGAGI (reference sequence). The CDR3 has 15 residues. V shed 5 bases, J shed 3 bases, and the junction held 2 bases outside the gene matches. CDR3 loop: CASSPGQGDTGELFF. The CDR3 nucleotides are TGTGCCAGCAGTCCGGGACAGGGGGACACCGGGGAGCTGTTTTTT.

The chain recombines TRBV5-1 with TRBJ2-3, with unresolved D. Trimming stripped 0 bases from V and 1 base from J, with 15 bases between. CDR3 length equals 17 residues. The V gene's germline CDR1 is SGHRS and CDR2 YFSETQ. The CDR3 is CASSLAAGGYRTDTQYF. The CDR3 DNA reads TGCGCCAGCAGCTTGGCCGCCGGCGGATACCGCACAGATACGCAGTATTTT.

This clone was counted once. Here the CDR3 reads CASSSRPGSYNSPLHF. The CDR3 nucleotides are TGTGCCAGCAGTTCTCGTCCGGGATCCTATAATTCACCCCTCCACTTT. The chain carries TRBV5-4 and TRBJ1-6; D ambiguous. CDR3 length: 16 residues. Germline CDR1 is SGHNT and CDR2 is YYREEE (reference sequence). Trimming shortened V by 5 bases and J by 1 base, and 13 bases separated the two germline ends. Using reference TRBV5-4 and TRBJ1-6 for the parts outside the CDR3, the full variable domain is ETGVTQSPTHLIKTRGQQVTLRCSSQSGHNTVSWYQQALGQGPQFIFQYYREEENGRGNFPPRFSGLQFPNYSSELNVNALELDDSALYLCASSSRPGSYNSPLHFGNGTRLTVT.

This rearrangement joins TRBV10-1 to TRBJ2-1; 10 bases align to TRBD2. The V gene end was trimmed by 9 bases and the J gene end by 3 bases; junction bases not matched to a gene: 5. This CDR3 is 14 amino acids long. CDR1 and CDR2 from the germline V gene are WNHNN and SYGVQD (reference sequence). CDR3 DNA sequence: TGCGCCAGTGCAGGGACTAGCGACTACAATGAGCAGTTCTTC. Translation gives CASAGTSDYNEQFF.

CDR3 coding DNA: TGCAGGGGAGGGCCTAACTATGGCTACACCTTC. This translates into CRGGPNYGYTF. The chain links TRBV20-1 to TRBJ1-2; D is unresolved. Germline CDR1 DFQATT, CDR2 SNEGSKA (reference sequence). The CDR3 loop spans 11 amino acids.

V usage is TRBV5-1 and J usage is TRBJ2-5, with TRBD1 as a possible D gene (6 bases). Germline V lookup: CDR1 SGHRS, CDR2 YFSETQ. V was trimmed by 6 bases and J by 1 base, leaving 10 bases between them. CDR3 size: 13 residues. Written as DNA, the CDR3 is TGCGCCAGCACCAGACAGGCCCAAGAGACCCAGTACTTC. Its translation is CASTRQAQETQYF.

The V gene is TRBV27, the J gene TRBJ2-1, with D possibly matching TRBD1 (6 bases). This CDR3 contains 12 residues. Germline V lookup: CDR1 MNHEY, CDR2 SMNVEV (reference sequence). Trimming took 8 bases from V and 9 from J, leaving 14 bases between them. For the CDR3, the DNA is TGTGCCAGCGGCCTACTGGGGGCTGAGCAGTTCTTC. It translates to CASGLLGAEQFF.

V is TRBV14 and J is TRBJ2-7, with 9 nucleotides matching TRBD1. J gave up 1 base and V 4 bases, and 8 bases lay outside the gene matches. The CDR3 consists of 16 residues. Germline CDR1 is SGHDN and CDR2 is FVKESK. Here the CDR3 DNA reads TGTGCCAGCAGCCCCCTCTCGGGACAGGGATCCTACGAGCAGTACTTC. Translation: CASSPLSGQGSYEQYF. Based on the CDR3 plus reference TRBV14 and TRBJ2-7, the full variable domain is EAGVTQFPSHSVIEKGQTVTLRCDPISGHDNLYWYRRVMGKEIKFLLHFVKESKQDESGMPNNRFLAERTGGTYSTLKVQPAELEDSGVYFCASSPLSGQGSYEQYFGPGTRLTVT.

This sequence joins TRBV5-6 and TRBJ2-1; no reliable D call. V was shortened by 0 bases and J by 9 bases, with 10 bases between the two germline ends. Germline V gene sequence: CDR1 SGHDT, CDR2 YYEEEE. CDR3 size: 13 residues. The CDR3 loop is CASSLGQVSEQFF. The CDR3 coding sequence is TGTGCCAGCAGCTTGGGGCAGGTGAGTGAGCAGTTCTTC.

V usage is TRBV2 and J usage is TRBJ2-6; 7 nucleotides align to TRBD1. Trimming took 6 bases from V and 0 from J; bases not matched to a gene: 8. The germline CDR1 and CDR2 sequences are SNHLY and FYNNEI. CDR3 length: 17 amino acids. CDR3: CASRAGQVYSGANVLTF. CDR3 DNA sequence: TGTGCCAGCAGGGCTGGACAGGTGTACTCTGGGGCCAACGTCCTGACTTTC.

The table lists this clone with a count of one. The J gene is TRBJ2-7, the V gene TRBV19; 9 nucleotides match TRBD1. V was clipped by 0 bases and J by 7 bases; unmatched bases: 7. CDR1 is LNHDA and CDR2 is SQIVND in the germline V gene (reference sequence). The CDR3 spans 15 residues. The CDR3 DNA follows: TGTGCCAGTAGTATAGATCAAACAGGGGGCAAGGAGCAGTACTTC. Translation gives CASSIDQTGGKEQYF.

The rearrangement links TRBV29-1 to TRBJ1-1; a possible D gene is TRBD1 (5 bases). V shed 1 base and J shed 1 base, with 10 bases lying between them. In germline, CDR1 is SQVTM, CDR2 ANQGSEA. The CDR3 loop spans 14 amino acids. Written as DNA, the CDR3 is TGCAGCGTTGAAGCGACGGGGGGGAACACTGAAGCTTTCTTT. This encodes CSVEATGGNTEAFF.